The rows below give T cell receptor beta chains drawn from one sample of a study of identical twins. TCRdb reanalysed the 5' RACE reads using MiXCR and keeps one entry per CDR3 protein. The sample contains approximately 690,000 distinct CDR3 sequences, 5.5% to 6.5% of which appear only once. The sequencing sample was made of naive T cells sorted from blood. The origin of the receptors is a young man in good health. CDR3s include the opening cysteine and the closing phenylalanine or tryptophan. A D gene is named only where the DNA matches it firmly. The size of a clone is reported for some rows only, either as once, few or many, or as a class for expanded clones.

V gene	D gene	clone size	J gene	CDR3 protein	CDR3 DNA
TRBV20-1	TRBD2	many	TRBJ2-1	CSASLAGVDNEQFF	TGCAGTGCGTCACTAGCGGGAGTGGACAATGAGCAGTTCTTC
TRBV10-3	TRBD2	many	TRBJ2-7	CAIGLAGYEQYF	TGTGCCATCGGGCTAGCGGGGTACGAGCAGTACTTC
TRBV28	NA	NA	TRBJ2-7	CASRAGTYSYEQYF	TGTGCCAGCAGGGCCGGGACTTACTCCTACGAGCAGTACTTC
TRBV5-1	TRBD2	NA	TRBJ2-7	CASSGGLAGKGEQYF	TGCGCCAGCAGCGGCGGACTAGCGGGAAAGGGTGAGCAGTACTTC
TRBV9	TRBD1	many	TRBJ1-4	CASSAGQGGEKLFF	TGTGCCAGCAGCGCGGGACAGGGGGGCGAAAAACTGTTTTTT
TRBV7-2	TRBD2	many	TRBJ2-1	CASSPGGSSNEQFF	TGTGCCAGCAGCCCCGGCGGGAGCTCCAATGAGCAGTTCTTC
TRBV18	NA	few	TRBJ2-2	CASSPFSNTGELFF	TGTGCCAGCTCACCTTTCTCGAACACCGGGGAGCTGTTTTTT
TRBV12-3/TRBV12-4	NA	NA	TRBJ2-3	CASSLWGATDTQYF	TGTGCCAGCAGTTTATGGGGTGCGACAGATACGCAGTATTTT
TRBV30	NA	few	TRBJ2-5	CAWSGLGIQETQYF	TGTGCCTGGAGTGGACTAGGTATACAAGAGACCCAGTACTTC
TRBV28	NA	few	TRBJ2-6	CASSSTSNSGANVLTF	TGTGCCAGCAGTTCGACATCGAACTCTGGGGCCAACGTCCTGACTTTC
TRBV29-1	NA	many	TRBJ1-5	CSATMGGGNQPQHF	TGCAGCGCAACGATGGGGGGCGGGAATCAGCCCCAGCATTTT
TRBV5-1	TRBD1	many	TRBJ1-2	CASSLAWDRGDYGYTF	TGCGCCAGCAGCTTGGCGTGGGACAGGGGGGACTATGGCTACACCTTC
TRBV7-6	NA	many	TRBJ2-1	CASSDDSSPYNEQFF	TGTGCCAGCAGCGACGACAGTTCCCCCTACAATGAGCAGTTCTTC
TRBV6-1	NA	few	TRBJ2-3	CASSEDPPVGTDTQYF	TGTGCCAGCAGTGAAGATCCCCCGGTGGGCACAGATACGCAGTATTTT
TRBV11-2	NA	many	TRBJ2-5	CASSLGEGRETQYF	TGTGCCAGCAGCTTAGGAGAAGGACGGGAGACCCAGTACTTC
TRBV30	NA	few	TRBJ1-1	CAWSVKFSGTEAFF	TGTGCCTGGAGTGTAAAGTTTTCAGGGACCGAAGCTTTCTTT
TRBV30	NA	few	TRBJ1-1	CACRQAVEAFF	TGTGCCTGCCGACAGGCGGTTGAAGCTTTCTTT
TRBV4-2	TRBD2	many	TRBJ2-1	CASRPGTSGDNEQFF	TGTGCCAGCAGGCCCGGGACTAGCGGGGACAATGAGCAGTTCTTC
TRBV10-2	NA	few	TRBJ2-6	CASSGEAEGANVLTF	TGCGCCAGCAGTGGAGAGGCGGAAGGGGCCAACGTCCTGACTTTC
TRBV20-1	TRBD2	NA	TRBJ2-7	CSADGTSGMYEQYF	TGCAGTGCTGACGGGACTAGCGGGATGTACGAGCAGTACTTC
TRBV7-2	NA	NA	TRBJ2-7	CASTTTAAYEQYF	TGTGCCAGCACCACTACCGCCGCCTACGAGCAGTACTTC
TRBV2	NA	NA	TRBJ1-4	CASSRDTTIIQEKLFF	TGTGCCAGTAGCCGGGACACCACAATAATACAAGAAAAACTGTTTTTT
TRBV10-3	NA	many	TRBJ1-1	CAITGRTEAFF	TGTGCCATCACCGGGAGAACTGAAGCTTTCTTT
TRBV5-1	NA	NA	TRBJ2-5	CASSFSGKAYQETQYF	TGCGCCAGCAGCTTTTCCGGGAAGGCGTACCAAGAGACCCAGTACTTC
TRBV5-1	TRBD2	many	TRBJ2-1	CASSLVPSGIYNEQFF	TGCGCCAGCAGCTTGGTCCCTAGCGGGATTTACAATGAGCAGTTCTTC
TRBV28	TRBD2	NA	TRBJ2-1	CASKGTSGSYAYNEQFF	TGTGCCAGCAAGGGGACTAGCGGGAGTTATGCCTACAATGAGCAGTTCTTC
TRBV12-3/TRBV12-4	TRBD1	many	TRBJ1-5	CASSLRATGGAGNQPQHF	TGTGCCAGCAGCCTAAGGGCGACAGGGGGAGCGGGGAATCAGCCCCAGCATTTT
TRBV21-1	NA	many	TRBJ1-1	CASSKTIVGNTEAFF	TGTGCCAGCAGCAAAACTATCGTAGGGAACACTGAAGCTTTCTTT
TRBV6-1	NA	NA	TRBJ2-6	CASSPDFTVAGANVLTF	TGTGCCAGCAGCCCGGACTTCACGGTCGCTGGGGCCAACGTCCTGACTTTC
TRBV29-1	NA	many	TRBJ2-4	CSAILGLENIQYF	TGCAGCGCCATCTTGGGACTGGAAAACATTCAGTACTTC
TRBV19	NA	NA	TRBJ1-2	CASSPGPANYGYTF	TGTGCCAGTAGTCCGGGACCCGCTAACTATGGCTACACCTTC
TRBV3-1	NA	few	TRBJ1-2	CASSPPGTYYGYTF	TGTGCCAGCAGCCCGCCTGGCACCTACTATGGCTACACCTTC
TRBV5-5	TRBD1	few	TRBJ2-1	CASRGGQGPYNEQFF	TGTGCCAGCAGGGGGGGACAGGGGCCCTACAATGAGCAGTTCTTC